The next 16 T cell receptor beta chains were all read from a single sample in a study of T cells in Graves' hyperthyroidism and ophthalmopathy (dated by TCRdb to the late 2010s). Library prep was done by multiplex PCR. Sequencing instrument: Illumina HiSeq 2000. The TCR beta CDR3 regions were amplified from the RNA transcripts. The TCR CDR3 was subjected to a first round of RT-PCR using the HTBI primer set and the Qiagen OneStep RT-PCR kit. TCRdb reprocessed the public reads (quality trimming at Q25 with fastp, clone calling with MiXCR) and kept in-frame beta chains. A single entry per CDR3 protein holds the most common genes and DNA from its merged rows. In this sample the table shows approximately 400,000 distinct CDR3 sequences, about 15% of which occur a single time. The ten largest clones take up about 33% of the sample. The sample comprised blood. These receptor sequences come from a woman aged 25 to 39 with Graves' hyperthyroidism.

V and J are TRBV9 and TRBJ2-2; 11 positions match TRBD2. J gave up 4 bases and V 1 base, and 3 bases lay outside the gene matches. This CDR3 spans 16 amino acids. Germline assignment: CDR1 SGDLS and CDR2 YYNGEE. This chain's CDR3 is CASSVSSGRTTGELFF. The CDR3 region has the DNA TGTGCCAGCAGCGTATCTAGCGGGAGGACCACCGGGGAGCTGTTTTTT. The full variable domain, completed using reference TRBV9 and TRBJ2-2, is DSGVTQTPKHLITATGQRVTLRCSPRSGDLSVYWYQQSLDQGLQFLIQYYNGEERAKGNILERFSAQQFPDLHSELNLSSLELGDSALYFCASSVSSGRTTGELFFGEGSRLTVL.

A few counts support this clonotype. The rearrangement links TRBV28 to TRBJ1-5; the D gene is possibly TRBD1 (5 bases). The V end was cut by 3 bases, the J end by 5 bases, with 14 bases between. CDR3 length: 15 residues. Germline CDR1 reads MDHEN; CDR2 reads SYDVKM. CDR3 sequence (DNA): TGTGCCAGCAGTTTGGACCCAGGGCAATATCAGCCCCAGCATTTT. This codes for CASSLDPGQYQPQHF.

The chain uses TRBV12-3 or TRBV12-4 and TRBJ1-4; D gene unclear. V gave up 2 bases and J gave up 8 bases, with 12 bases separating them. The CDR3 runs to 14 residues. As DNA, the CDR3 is TGTGCCAGCAGTTTATCTGGGATGAGGGAAAAACTGTTTTTT. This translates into CASSLSGMREKLFF.

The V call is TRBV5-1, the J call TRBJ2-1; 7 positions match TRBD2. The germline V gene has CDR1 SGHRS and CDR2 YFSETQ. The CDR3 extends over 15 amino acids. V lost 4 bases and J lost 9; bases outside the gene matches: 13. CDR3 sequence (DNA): TGCGCCAGCAGCATACCGGGAGCGGGGATCGGTGAGCAGTTCTTC. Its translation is CASSIPGAGIGEQFF.

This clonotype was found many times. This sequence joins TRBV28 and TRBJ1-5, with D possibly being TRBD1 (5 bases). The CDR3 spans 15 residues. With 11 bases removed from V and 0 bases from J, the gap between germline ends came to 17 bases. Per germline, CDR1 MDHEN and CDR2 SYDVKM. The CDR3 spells CAGRKRQGSNQPQHF. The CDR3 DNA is TGTGCCGGGAGGAAAAGGCAGGGTAGCAATCAGCCCCAGCATTTT.

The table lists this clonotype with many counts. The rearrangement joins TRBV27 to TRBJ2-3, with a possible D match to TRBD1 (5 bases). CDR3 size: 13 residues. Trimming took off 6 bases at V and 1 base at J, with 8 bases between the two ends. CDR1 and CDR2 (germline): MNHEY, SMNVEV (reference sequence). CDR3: CASRIQGTDTQYF. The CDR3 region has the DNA TGTGCCAGCAGGATACAGGGCACAGATACGCAGTATTTT.

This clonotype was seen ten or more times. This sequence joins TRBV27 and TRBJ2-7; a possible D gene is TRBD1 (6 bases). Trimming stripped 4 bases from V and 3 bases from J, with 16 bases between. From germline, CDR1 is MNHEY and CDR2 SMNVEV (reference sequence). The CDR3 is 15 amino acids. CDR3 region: CASSSPSGHIYEQYF. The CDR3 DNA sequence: TGTGCCAGCAGTTCGCCCTCGGGACACATCTACGAGCAGTACTTC.

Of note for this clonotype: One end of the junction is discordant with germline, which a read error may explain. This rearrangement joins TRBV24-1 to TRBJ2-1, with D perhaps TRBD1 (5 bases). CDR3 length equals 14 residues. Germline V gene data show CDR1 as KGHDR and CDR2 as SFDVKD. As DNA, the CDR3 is TGTGCCACCAGTGGTTTGAACTCAGGGAATGAGCAGTTCTTC. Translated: CATSGLNSGNEQFF.

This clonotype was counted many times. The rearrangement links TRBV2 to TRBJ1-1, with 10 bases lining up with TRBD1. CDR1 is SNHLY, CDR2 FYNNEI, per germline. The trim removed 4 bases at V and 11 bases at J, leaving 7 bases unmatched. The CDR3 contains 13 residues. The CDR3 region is CASSGTGGSMAFF. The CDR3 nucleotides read TGTGCCAGCAGTGGGACAGGGGGGTCGATGGCTTTCTTT.

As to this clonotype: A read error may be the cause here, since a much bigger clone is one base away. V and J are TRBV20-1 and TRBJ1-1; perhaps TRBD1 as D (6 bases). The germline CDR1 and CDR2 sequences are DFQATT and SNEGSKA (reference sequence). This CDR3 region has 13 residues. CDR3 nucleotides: TGCGGTGCTTCCACAGGGAAGAACACTGAAGCTTTCTTT. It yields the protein CGASTGKNTEAFF.

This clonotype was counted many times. The CDR3 region is CASSLGSGSYMGELFF. CDR3 DNA: TGTGCCAGCAGCTTAGGCAGCGGGAGCTACATGGGGGAGCTGTTTTTT. The chain links TRBV7-2 to TRBJ2-2, with 8 positions matching TRBD2. Germline loops: CDR1 SGHTA, CDR2 FQGNSA. The CDR3 loop spans 16 amino acids. The V segment lost 1 base and the J segment 8 bases; nucleotides outside the gene matches: 9.

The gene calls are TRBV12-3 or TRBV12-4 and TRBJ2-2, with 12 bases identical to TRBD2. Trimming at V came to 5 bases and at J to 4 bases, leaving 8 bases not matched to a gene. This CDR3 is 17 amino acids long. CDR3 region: CASSAFGLAGITGELFF. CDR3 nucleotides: TGTGCCAGCAGTGCTTTTGGACTAGCGGGGATCACCGGGGAGCTGTTTTTT.

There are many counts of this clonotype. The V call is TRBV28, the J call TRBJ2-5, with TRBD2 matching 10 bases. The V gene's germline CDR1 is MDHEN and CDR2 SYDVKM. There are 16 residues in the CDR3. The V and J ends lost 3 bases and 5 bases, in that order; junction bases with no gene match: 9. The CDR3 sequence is CASSLVVGAGGETQYF. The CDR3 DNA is TGTGCCAGCAGTTTGGTGGTGGGAGCGGGGGGGGAGACCCAGTACTTC.

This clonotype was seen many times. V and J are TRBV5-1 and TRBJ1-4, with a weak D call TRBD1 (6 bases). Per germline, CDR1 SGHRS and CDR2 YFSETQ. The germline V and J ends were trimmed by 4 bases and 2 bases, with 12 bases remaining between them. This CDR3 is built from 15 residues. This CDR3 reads CASSMHRETNEKLFF. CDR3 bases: TGCGCCAGCAGCATGCACAGGGAGACTAATGAAAAACTGTTTTTT.

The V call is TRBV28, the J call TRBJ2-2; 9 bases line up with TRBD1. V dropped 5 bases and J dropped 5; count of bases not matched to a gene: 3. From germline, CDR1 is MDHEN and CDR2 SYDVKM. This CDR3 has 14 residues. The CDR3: CASSGGTGTGELFF. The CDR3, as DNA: TGTGCCAGCAGTGGCGGGACAGGGACCGGGGAGCTGTTTTTT.

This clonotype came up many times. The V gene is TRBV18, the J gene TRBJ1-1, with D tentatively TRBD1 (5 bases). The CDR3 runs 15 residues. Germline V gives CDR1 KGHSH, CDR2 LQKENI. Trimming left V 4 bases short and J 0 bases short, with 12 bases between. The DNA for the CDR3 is TGTGCCAGCTCACATTCCGGGACGGTGAACACTGAAGCTTTCTTT. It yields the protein CASSHSGTVNTEAFF.